The sample holds a few counts of the clone carrying this T cell receptor (beta chain). Antigen unknown. Unexposed donor CD4+ T cells date from about 2011-2019, before the COVID-19 pandemic. Cryopreserved PBMCs were CD4-enriched, then split into naive and memory cells. The trim removed 6 bases at V and 6 bases at J, leaving 7 bases unmatched. The CDR3 has 15 residues. Germline V CDR1 and CDR2: LNHDA, SQIVND (reference sequence). This specimen comes from a study of CD4 T cells in relation to SARS-CoV-2 and coronaviruses. Deep TCR-beta sequencing used DNA from uncultured naive and memory CD4+ T cells. TCRdb keeps only in-frame clones here, not all; method: immunoSEQ multiplex PCR. Of some 64,000 clones listed, less than 95% are singletons. Study-wide points: No donor gave both pre-pandemic and post-infection samples.

The chain links TRBV19 to TRBJ2-2; 10 positions match TRBD1. The TCR was taken from a human donor in good health. Input material: naive CD4+ T cells from PBMCs. The subset here: naive CD4+ T cells isolated by negative enrichment. Here the CDR3 DNA reads TGTGCCAGTAGCCAGACAGGGGGCGCGGCCGGGGAGCTGTTTTTT. It yields the protein CASSQTGGAAGELFF. The full variable domain, completed using reference TRBV19 and TRBJ2-2, is DGGITQSPKYLFRKEGQNVTLSCEQNLNHDAMYWYRQDPGQGLRLIYYSQIVNDFQKGDIAEGYSVSREKKESFPLTVTSAQKNPTAFYLCASSQTGGAAGELFFGEGSRLTVL.